Below are 32 T cell receptor beta chains sequenced from a single sample in a study of prognosis after radiotherapy for stage I lung cancer. Two-round multiplex PCR on genomic DNA was the method by which TCR beta CDR3 was amplified. Gene-specific TRBV and TRBJ primers were used in PCR round one. TCRdb analysed the multiplex PCR reads with MiXCR anew, one entry per CDR3 protein. Of more than 7,500 distinct CDR3 sequences in the sample, 62% were seen once. Material: PBMCs, obtained before or after stereotactic body radiation therapy (not recorded which). These TCRs come from a donor over 45 with non-small cell lung cancer.

This chain uses TRBV12-3 or TRBV12-4 with TRBJ1-6, with D perhaps TRBD1 (6 bases). The CDR3 has 15 residues. The V and J ends lost 6 bases and 5 bases respectively, with 14 bases between them. CDR3 sequence reads: CASSQTGGDNSPLHF. The CDR3 DNA is TGTGCCAGCAGCCAGACAGGAGGAGATAATTCACCCCTCCACTTT.

This clonotype appeared a few times. A far more abundant clone sits one base away, making this likely a read error. The V gene is TRBV6-4, the J gene TRBJ2-3, with D perhaps TRBD1 (5 bases). Germline values: CDR1 MRHNA, CDR2 SNTAGT. Trimming shortened V by 6 bases and J by 0 bases, and 10 bases separated the two germline ends. There are 14 residues in the CDR3. The CDR3 DNA reads TGTGCCAGCAGGCGGACATGGAGCACAGATACGCAGTATTTT. Translating it yields CASRRTWSTDTQYF.

Turning to this clonotype: Given a far larger clone just one base away, this is likely a sequencing read error. V usage is TRBV7-3 and J usage is TRBJ2-5; no clear D. Germline assignment: CDR1 SGHTA and CDR2 FQGTGA. This CDR3 has 13 residues. The DNA of the CDR3 is TGTGCCAGCAGTTTCGAAGAAAAAGAGACCCATTACTTC. Protein: CASSFEEKETHYF.

This chain connects TRBV2 to TRBJ1-1; possible D gene TRBD1, 5 bases. Germline CDR1 and CDR2: SNHLY and FYNNEI. This CDR3 contains 13 residues. V gave up 9 bases and J gave up 0 bases, with 11 bases separating them. The CDR3 here is CASGDSMNTEAFF. The CDR3 bases are TGTGCCAGTGGGGACTCCATGAACACTGAAGCTTTCTTT.

The chain combines TRBV20-1 with TRBJ2-2; no definite D call. The germline V gene has CDR1 DFQATT and CDR2 SNEGSKA (reference sequence). V lost 3 bases and J 5 bases, leaving 10 bases between the germline ends. The CDR3 has 13 residues. The CDR3 loop reads CSARVDRTGELFF. The CDR3 DNA reads TGCAGTGCTAGGGTTGACCGAACCGGGGAGCTGTTTTTT.

The chain's CDR3 is CASSIAGGSLGGSYEQYF. For the CDR3, the DNA is TGTGCCAGTAGTATTGCTGGCGGGAGTCTCGGAGGTTCCTACGAGCAGTACTTC. The rearrangement uses TRBV19 and TRBJ2-7; TRBD2 matches at 7 bases. The V and J ends lost 3 bases and 1 base, in that order; junction bases with no gene match: 15. Germline V gene sequence: CDR1 LNHDA, CDR2 SQIVND (reference sequence). The CDR3 loop spans 18 amino acids.

J is TRBJ2-3 and V is TRBV5-6, with TRBD1 matching 7 bases. CDR1 SGHDT and CDR2 YYEEEE come from the germline V gene. This CDR3 comprises 14 residues. With 4 bases clipped from V and 0 bases from J, the junction kept 2 bases outside the gene matches. CDR3 region: CASSLTGSTDTQYF. CDR3 DNA: TGTGCCAGCAGCCTGACAGGGAGCACAGATACGCAGTATTTT.

This clonotype was observed many times. The genes are TRBV7-3 and TRBJ1-1; D is perhaps TRBD1 (5 bases). The CDR3 contains 13 residues. The germline V gene encodes CDR1 SGHTA and CDR2 FQGTGA. V lost 5 bases, J lost 1 base, and 8 bases lay in between. CDR3 sequence: CASSTQGNTEAFF. CDR3 sequence (DNA): TGTGCCAGCAGCACCCAGGGGAACACTGAAGCTTTCTTT.

The chain couples TRBV7-3 to TRBJ2-7; the D is unclear. Per germline, CDR1 SGHTA and CDR2 FQGTGA. V lost 2 bases and J 5 bases, leaving 10 bases between the germline ends. This CDR3 contains 13 residues. The CDR3 here is CASSLGGSDEQYF. CDR3 bases: TGTGCCAGCAGCTTAGGTGGCAGCGACGAGCAGTACTTC.

The chain recombines TRBV6-2 or TRBV6-3 with TRBJ2-7; D may be TRBD2 (5 bases). V was clipped by 7 bases and J by 8 bases, with 15 bases between them. CDR3 length: 12 amino acids. Germline V gene sequence: CDR1 MNHEY, CDR2 SVGEGT. CDR3 region: CASTSGLWKQYF. The CDR3 nucleotides are TGTGCCAGCACCTCCGGACTTTGGAAGCAGTACTTC.

With regard to this clonotype: The conserved final phenylalanine or tryptophan is absent from the CDR3, which likely points to a read error. V and J are TRBV6-1 and TRBJ2-1; possible D gene TRBD2, 5 bases. Germline CDR1 is MNHNS and CDR2 is SASEGT. The CDR3 is made up of 12 amino acids. Here the CDR3 reads CDSGPDQNEQFL. The CDR3 DNA follows: TGTGACAGCGGTCCCGACCAAAATGAGCAGTTCTTA.

With regard to this clonotype: A read error likely explains this, since a far larger clone differs by one base. The CDR3 reads CASIYQGGAFF. Here the CDR3 DNA reads TGTGCCAGCATTTATCAGGGGGGAGCTTTCTTT. The gene calls are TRBV6-4 and TRBJ1-1; TRBD1 matches 7 bases. This CDR3 contains 11 residues. Germline assignment: CDR1 MRHNA and CDR2 SNTAGT. The trim removed 7 bases at V and 10 bases at J, leaving 6 bases unmatched.

CDR3 region: CAISESMGARGSNEQFF. The CDR3, as DNA: TGTGCCATCAGTGAGTCTATGGGGGCGAGGGGAAGCAATGAGCAGTTCTTC. The chain combines TRBV10-3 with TRBJ2-1; tentative D call: TRBD1 (6 bases). Trimming pared 0 bases from V and 6 bases from J, leaving 18 bases between. CDR1 ENHRY and CDR2 SYGVKD come from the germline V gene. The CDR3 is 17 residues long.

The rearrangement uses TRBV5-1 and TRBJ2-7; tentatively, D is TRBD2 (6 bases). V lost 2 bases and J 7 bases, leaving 16 bases between the germline ends. The CDR3 extends over 14 amino acids. Germline V lookup: CDR1 SGHRS, CDR2 YFSETQ. CDR3 DNA sequence: TGCGCCAGCAGCTTTGACGGGAGAAACGTAGAGCAGTACTTC. Residues: CASSFDGRNVEQYF. Combining the CDR3 with reference TRBV5-1 and TRBJ2-7 gives the whole variable domain KAGVTQTPRYLIKTRGQQVTLSCSPISGHRSVSWYQQTPGQGLQFLFEYFSETQRNKGNFPGRFSGRQFSNSRSEMNVSTLELGDSALYLCASSFDGRNVEQYFGPGTRLTVT.

This sequence joins TRBV24-1 and TRBJ2-7; D may be TRBD2 (5 bases). CDR3 length: 13 amino acids. Per germline, CDR1 KGHDR and CDR2 SFDVKD. V was pared by 6 bases and J by 7 bases, with 15 bases between. The chain's CDR3 is CATSLGSADEQYF. The CDR3 bases are TGTGCCACCAGTCTCGGTAGCGCCGATGAGCAGTACTTC.

This rearrangement joins TRBV2 to TRBJ1-2; D is possibly TRBD1 (6 bases). Germline V gene data show CDR1 as SNHLY and CDR2 as FYNNEI. CDR3 length: 13 amino acids. Trimming removed 6 bases from V and 4 bases from J, with 12 bases in between. The CDR3 loop is CASSLDRTYGYTF. CDR3 DNA sequence: TGTGCCAGCAGCTTAGACAGGACCTATGGCTACACCTTC.

The chain is built from TRBV6-1 and TRBJ2-7; TRBD2 matches at 12 bases. The trim removed 6 bases at V and 5 bases at J, leaving 8 bases unmatched. Germline values: CDR1 MNHNS, CDR2 SASEGT. The CDR3 has 15 amino acids. CDR3 sequence (DNA): TGTGCCAGCAGAAACAGACTAGCGGGAGAAGACGAGCAGTACTTC. Protein product: CASRNRLAGEDEQYF.

The V call is TRBV11-3, the J call TRBJ2-3; no firm D call. V was trimmed by 1 base and J by 5 bases, leaving 7 bases between them. The germline V gene has CDR1 SGHNT and CDR2 YENEEA. The CDR3 consists of 13 residues. For the CDR3, the DNA is TGTGCCAGCAGCTTAGGGGCTGTAGATACGCAGTATTTT. The encoded protein is CASSLGAVDTQYF.

The chain links TRBV18 to TRBJ2-7; no definite D call. The germline gives CDR1 KGHSH, CDR2 LQKENI. The CDR3 totals 16 residues. V was clipped by 2 bases and J by 2 bases, with 16 bases between them. The CDR3 region is CASSPSNRALPYEQYF. CDR3 in DNA: TGTGCCAGCTCACCAAGTAACAGAGCCCTCCCCTACGAGCAGTACTTC. The entire variable domain, with the rest obtained from reference TRBV18 and TRBJ2-7, is as follows: NAGVMQNPRHLVRRRGQEARLRCSPMKGHSHVYWYRQLPEEGLKFMVYLQKENIIDESGMPKERFSAEFPKEGPSILRIQQVVRGDSAAYFCASSPSNRALPYEQYFGPGTRLTVT.

The chain combines TRBV10-3 with TRBJ1-5; D remains unclear. Trimming removed 3 bases from V and 11 bases from J, with 17 bases in between. The germline gives CDR1 ENHRY, CDR2 SYGVKD. The length of the CDR3 is 14 residues. CDR3 protein: CAISDRAGDRTQHF. CDR3 nucleotide sequence: TGTGCCATCAGTGATCGGGCAGGAGATCGGACCCAGCATTTT.

The gene calls are TRBV6-4 and TRBJ2-3, with 8 bases matching TRBD1. This CDR3 comprises 15 residues. Looked up from germline, CDR1 is MRHNA and CDR2 is SNTAGT. V trimming: 6 bases; J trimming: 6 bases; junction bases outside the gene matches: 11. The CDR3 DNA sequence: TGTGCCAGCAGCCCGACAGGGGCCGGTACCGATACGCAGTATTTT. Protein sequence: CASSPTGAGTDTQYF.

This chain uses TRBV28 with TRBJ1-6, with 9 nucleotides matching TRBD1. The CDR3 length is 16 residues. After removal of 7 bases from V and 9 bases from J, the junction contained 13 bases not matched to a gene. Germline V gene sequence: CDR1 MDHEN, CDR2 SYDVKM. The CDR3 nucleotides read TGTGCCAGCATCTCCGGACAGGGGTGGTCGGGTTCACCCCTCCACTTT. Amino acids: CASISGQGWSGSPLHF. The complete variable domain, with remaining parts taken from reference TRBV28 and TRBJ1-6, reads DVKVTQSSRYLVKRTGEKVFLECVQDMDHENMFWYRQDPGLGLRLIYFSYDVKMKEKGDIPEGYSVSREKKERFSLILESASTNQTSMYLCASISGQGWSGSPLHFGNGTRLTVT.

This clonotype was detected many times. The rearrangement uses TRBV5-4 and TRBJ1-6, with TRBD1 matching over 8 bases. The V gene's germline CDR1 is SGHNT and CDR2 YYREEE (reference sequence). The CDR3 has 16 residues. After removal of 0 bases from V and 9 bases from J, the junction contained 8 bases not matched to a gene. The CDR3 nucleotides read TGTGCCAGCAGCTTGGACAGGGGGAGGATGGGTTCACCCCTCCACTTT. Protein: CASSLDRGRMGSPLHF.

This clonotype was recorded at least ten times. The chain couples TRBV3-1 to TRBJ1-2, with D unclear. V was trimmed by 1 base and J by 0 bases, leaving 9 bases between them. The CDR3 totals 15 residues. Germline V gene data show CDR1 as LGHDT and CDR2 as YNNKEL (reference sequence). The CDR3 spells CASSQGTLANYGYTF. The CDR3 bases are TGTGCCAGCAGCCAAGGGACGCTTGCTAACTATGGCTACACCTTC. The full variable domain, in which reference TRBV3-1 and TRBJ1-2 provide the parts outside the CDR3, is DTAVSQTPKYLVTQMGNDKSIKCEQNLGHDTMYWYKQDSKKFLKIMFSYNNKELIINETVPNRFSPKSPDKAHLNLHINSLELGDSAVYFCASSQGTLANYGYTFGSGTRLTVV.

This clonotype is judged medium-sized. This chain joins TRBV20-1 and TRBJ2-7, with D possibly TRBD2 on 5 matching bases. The V and J ends lost 1 base and 0 bases respectively, with 22 bases between them. This CDR3 contains 18 residues. The V gene's germline CDR1 is DFQATT and CDR2 SNEGSKA (reference sequence). CDR3 sequence reads: CSARGLLGGVENSYEQYF. CDR3 sequence (DNA): TGCAGTGCTAGAGGTTTGCTCGGAGGTGTTGAGAACTCCTACGAGCAGTACTTC.

Many counts were recorded for this clonotype. The J gene is TRBJ2-3, the V gene TRBV7-3; TRBD2 aligns across 11 bases. The CDR3 covers 16 residues. Per the germline V gene, CDR1 is SGHTA and CDR2 is FQGTGA. V trimming: 5 bases; J trimming: 2 bases; junction bases outside the gene matches: 6. In nucleotides, the CDR3 is TGTGCCAGCAGCCTGGGACTAGCGGCGGACACAGATACGCAGTATTTT. Translating gives CASSLGLAADTDTQYF.

This clonotype ranks as medium-sized. The V gene is TRBV20-1, the J gene TRBJ1-5; a possible D gene is TRBD1 (5 bases). The CDR3 consists of 12 residues. V gave up 1 base and J gave up 6 bases, with 7 bases separating them. Germline lookup yields CDR1 DFQATT and CDR2 SNEGSKA (reference sequence). This CDR3 is CSARGGGQPQHF. CDR3 coding DNA: TGCAGTGCTAGAGGGGGGGGTCAGCCCCAGCATTTT.

By sample fraction, this clonotype is medium-sized. This chain connects TRBV10-3 to TRBJ2-1; the match to TRBD2 covers 11 bases. The germline CDR1 and CDR2 sequences are ENHRY and SYGVKD. The CDR3 loop spans 15 amino acids. J was trimmed by 10 bases and V by 5 bases; bases with no gene match: 10. CDR3: CAISKTSGSGDEQFF. CDR3 bases: TGTGCCATCAGTAAAACTAGCGGGAGTGGTGACGAGCAGTTCTTC.

In its sample, this clonotype is medium-sized (0.01 to 0.1%). This chain joins TRBV20-1 and TRBJ2-3, with 8 positions matching TRBD2. CDR1 and CDR2 from the germline V gene are DFQATT and SNEGSKA (reference sequence). V lost 2 bases to trimming and J lost 1 base; unmatched junction nucleotides: 8. The CDR3 runs 16 residues. The CDR3 sequence: CSARLLSGVRTDTQYF. The CDR3 DNA reads TGCAGTGCTAGACTACTTAGCGGGGTCCGCACAGATACGCAGTATTTT.

This clonotype appeared many times. This chain connects TRBV7-9 to TRBJ2-5; 11 bases agree with TRBD2. Germline V gene data show CDR1 as SEHNR and CDR2 as FQNEAQ (reference sequence). The J segment lost 2 bases and the V segment lost 4 bases, leaving 3 bases of the junction unmatched. The CDR3 has 15 amino acids. The CDR3 DNA is TGTGCCAGCAGCTCGGGGACTAGCGGACAAGAGACCCAGTACTTC. This codes for CASSSGTSGQETQYF. The full variable domain, its missing parts supplied by reference TRBV7-9 and TRBJ2-5, is DTGVSQNPRHKITKRGQNVTFRCDPISEHNRLYWYRQTLGQGPEFLTYFQNEAQLEKSRLLSDRFSAERPKGSFSTLEIQRTEQGDSAMYLCASSSGTSGQETQYFGPGTRLLVL.

The rearrangement links TRBV6-4 to TRBJ2-2, with D perhaps matching TRBD2 (5 bases). CDR1 and CDR2 from the germline V gene are MRHNA and SNTAGT. The V end was cut by 7 bases, the J end by 7 bases, with 13 bases between. The CDR3 extends over 13 amino acids. This CDR3 is CASTASSGGELFF. The CDR3 DNA reads TGTGCCAGCACGGCTAGCTCGGGCGGGGAGCTGTTTTTT.

Turning to this clonotype: A far larger clone is just one base off, so this is likely a read error. The chain has TRBV6-4 and TRBJ2-5; weak D call: TRBD1 (6 bases). Per the germline V gene, CDR1 is MRHNA and CDR2 is SNTAGT. V lost 5 bases and J lost 4, with 11 bases in between. This CDR3 is built from 13 residues. The CDR3 bases are TGTGCCAGCAGTTTAGTACAGGGAGAGACCCAGTACTTC. As protein: CASSLVQGETQYF.